These 6 T cell receptor beta chains were sequenced from one sample in a study of blood T cell repertoires in COVID-19. Clones were sequenced by immunoSEQ multiplex PCR, and TCRdb holds only the in-frame ones, with some missing. The table includes some 100,000 clones, more than 75% detected once. The sample taken for sequencing was peripheral blood. The receptor set was obtained from a woman of 80 years or more with active COVID-19.

The chain couples TRBV4-2 to TRBJ2-3, with TRBD2 matching 7 bases. The CDR3 is made up of 19 amino acids. V was pared by 0 bases and J by 0 bases, with 12 bases of the junction left unmatched. Germline V CDR1 and CDR2: LGHNA, YNFKEQ. CDR3 amino acids: CASSQDSGGGRGSTDTQYF. The CDR3 DNA reads TGTGCCAGCAGCCAAGATAGTGGGGGAGGGCGGGGGAGCACAGATACGCAGTATTTT.

The gene calls are TRBV2 and TRBJ2-7; TRBD2 aligns across 9 bases. The junction had 6 bases not matched to a gene; V was cut back by 3 bases and J by 6 bases. CDR1 is SNHLY and CDR2 is FYNNEI in the germline V gene. This CDR3 is built from 14 residues. The CDR3 DNA is TGTGCCAGCAGTGAGGCGGGAGGGCCGGGCGAGCAGTACTTC. Protein product: CASSEAGGPGEQYF.

The chain has TRBV14 and TRBJ2-1; 8 nucleotides align to TRBD1. This CDR3 spans 17 amino acids. V lost 0 bases and J lost 4; bases outside the gene matches: 8. Per the germline V gene, CDR1 is SGHDN and CDR2 is FVKESK. The CDR3 reads CASSQEGRQGAYNEQFF. The CDR3 DNA reads TGTGCCAGCAGCCAAGAAGGTCGGCAGGGGGCTTACAATGAGCAGTTCTTC.

This clone was counted a single time. The V gene is TRBV6-6, the J gene TRBJ2-7; perhaps TRBD2 as D (6 bases). CDR1 MNHNY and CDR2 SVGAGI come from the germline V gene (reference sequence). The CDR3 sequence is 15 residues long. Between the trimmed V and J ends, which lost 8 bases and 4 bases, there was a span of 21 bases. The CDR3 DNA reads as TGTGCCAGCCAAATCTCGTCGCGGGATACGTACGAGCAGTACTTC. Translation gives CASQISSRDTYEQYF.

The chain recombines TRBV28 with TRBJ1-1, with D uncertain. The CDR3 is 13 amino acids. Germline V gene data show CDR1 as MDHEN and CDR2 as SYDVKM. V shed 10 bases and J shed 4 bases, with 16 bases lying between them. The CDR3 sequence is CATSESRGTEAFF. CDR3 nucleotide sequence: TGTGCCACCTCAGAGAGCCGGGGCACTGAAGCTTTCTTT.

The chain recombines TRBV7-3 with TRBJ2-7; 10 bases match TRBD2. CDR1 is SGHTA and CDR2 is FQGTGA in the germline V gene. This CDR3 is 17 amino acids long. The junction had 11 bases not matched to a gene; V was cut back by 4 bases and J by 2 bases. CDR3 nucleotides: TGTGCCAGCAGCTCTAAGTCGCTAGCGGGAGCTCCCTACGAGCAGTACTTC. Translated, it gives CASSSKSLAGAPYEQYF. The full variable domain, rest sourced from reference TRBV7-3 and TRBJ2-7, is GAGVSQTPSNKVTEKGKYVELRCDPISGHTALYWYRQSLGQGPEFLIYFQGTGAADDSGLPNDRFFAVRPEGSVSTLKIQRTERGDSAVYLCASSSKSLAGAPYEQYFGPGTRLTVT.